This entry features one TCR beta chain sequence. Its antigen remains unknown. Germline V gene lookup returns CDR1 SGHAT and CDR2 FQNNGV. This CDR3 spans 17 amino acids. Deletions cut 2 bases from V and 9 bases from J, with 26 bases between. The data stem from a study of chemoradiotherapy in HPV16-positive cancers. Produced via immunoSEQ multiplex PCR; TCRdb's table is partial and in-frame only. The sample has 11,000 or so clones; roughly three quarters are singletons. Samples were taken several times over chemoradiotherapy. Whole-study results and caveats: The functional HPV-specific definition rests on just two HPV16-positive patients.

This sequence originates from a human donor with HPV-associated anogenital cancer. This material was obtained from a patient who underwent chemoradiotherapy. The chain combines TRBV11-2 with TRBJ2-7; TRBD1 is a possible D gene (6 bases). The CDR3 loop reads CASSLSSSSGGRGGQYF. The CDR3 DNA follows: TGTGCCAGCAGCTTAAGCTCCTCGTCTGGGGGCCGAGGGGGGCAGTACTTC.